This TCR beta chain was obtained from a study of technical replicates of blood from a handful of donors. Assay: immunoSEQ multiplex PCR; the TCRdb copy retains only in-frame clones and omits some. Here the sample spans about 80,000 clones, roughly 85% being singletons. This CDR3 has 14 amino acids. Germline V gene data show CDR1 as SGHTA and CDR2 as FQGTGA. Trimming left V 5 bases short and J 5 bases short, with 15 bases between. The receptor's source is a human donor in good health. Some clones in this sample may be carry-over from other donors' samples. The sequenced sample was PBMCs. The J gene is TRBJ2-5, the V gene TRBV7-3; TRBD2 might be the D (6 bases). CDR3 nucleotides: TGTGCCAGCAGCGCCGGCGGGGTGCGGGAGACCCAGTACTTC. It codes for CASSAGGVRETQYF.